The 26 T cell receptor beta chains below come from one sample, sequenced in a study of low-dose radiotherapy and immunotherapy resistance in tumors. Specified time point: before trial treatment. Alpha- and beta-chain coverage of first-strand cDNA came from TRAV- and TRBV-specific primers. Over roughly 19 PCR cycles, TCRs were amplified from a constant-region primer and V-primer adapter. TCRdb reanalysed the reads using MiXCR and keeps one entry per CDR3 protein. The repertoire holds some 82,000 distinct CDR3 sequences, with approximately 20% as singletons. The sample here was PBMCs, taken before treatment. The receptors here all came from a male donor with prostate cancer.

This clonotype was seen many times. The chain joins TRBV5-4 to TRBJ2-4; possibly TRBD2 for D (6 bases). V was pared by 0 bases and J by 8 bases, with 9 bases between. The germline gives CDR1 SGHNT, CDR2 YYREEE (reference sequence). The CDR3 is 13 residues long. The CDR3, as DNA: TGTGCCAGCAGCTTGGCGGGAGCGGACATTCAGTACTTC. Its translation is CASSLAGADIQYF.

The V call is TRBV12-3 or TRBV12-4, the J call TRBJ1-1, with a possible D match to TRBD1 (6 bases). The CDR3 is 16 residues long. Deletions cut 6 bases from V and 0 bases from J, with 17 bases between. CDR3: CASRKSAGGLNTEAFF. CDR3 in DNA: TGTGCCAGCAGAAAAAGCGCCGGGGGGCTGAACACTGAAGCTTTCTTT.

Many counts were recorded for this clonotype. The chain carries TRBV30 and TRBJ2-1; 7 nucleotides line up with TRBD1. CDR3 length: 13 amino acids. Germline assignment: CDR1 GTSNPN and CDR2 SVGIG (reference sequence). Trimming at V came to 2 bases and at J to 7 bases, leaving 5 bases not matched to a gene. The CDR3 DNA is TGTGCCTGGAGTAGGAACAGGGGAAATGAGCAGTTCTTC. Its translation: CAWSRNRGNEQFF.

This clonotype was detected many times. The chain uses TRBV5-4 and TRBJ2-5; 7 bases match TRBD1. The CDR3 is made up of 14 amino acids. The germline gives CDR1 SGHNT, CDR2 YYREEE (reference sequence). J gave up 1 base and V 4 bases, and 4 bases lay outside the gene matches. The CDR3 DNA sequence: TGTGCCAGCAGCCCAAGACAGGGCCAAGAGACCCAGTACTTC. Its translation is CASSPRQGQETQYF.

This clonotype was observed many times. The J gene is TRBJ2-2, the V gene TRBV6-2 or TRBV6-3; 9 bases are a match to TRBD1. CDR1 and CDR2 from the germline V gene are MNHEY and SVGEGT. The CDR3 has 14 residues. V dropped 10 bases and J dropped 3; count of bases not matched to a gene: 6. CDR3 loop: CATRTGAHTGELFF. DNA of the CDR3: TGTGCCACTCGGACAGGGGCGCACACCGGGGAGCTGTTTTTT.

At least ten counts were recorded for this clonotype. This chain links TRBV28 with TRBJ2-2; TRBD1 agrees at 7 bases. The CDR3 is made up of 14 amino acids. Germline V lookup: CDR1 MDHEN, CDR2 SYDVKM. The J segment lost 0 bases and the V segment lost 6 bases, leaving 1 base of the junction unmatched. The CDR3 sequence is CASSGTANTGELFF. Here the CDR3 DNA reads TGTGCCAGCAGCGGGACAGCGAACACCGGGGAGCTGTTTTTT.

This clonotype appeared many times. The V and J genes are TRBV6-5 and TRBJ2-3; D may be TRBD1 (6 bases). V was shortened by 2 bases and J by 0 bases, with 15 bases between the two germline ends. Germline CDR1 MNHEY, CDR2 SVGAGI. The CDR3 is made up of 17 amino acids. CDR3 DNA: TGTGCCAGCAGTTACCTGGGGGCAGGAACTAGCACAGATACGCAGTATTTT. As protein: CASSYLGAGTSTDTQYF.

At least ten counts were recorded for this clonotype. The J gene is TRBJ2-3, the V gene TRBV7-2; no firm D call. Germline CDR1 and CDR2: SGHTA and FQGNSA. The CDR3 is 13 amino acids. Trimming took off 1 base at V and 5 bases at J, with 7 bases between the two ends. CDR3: CASSLEQRDTQYF. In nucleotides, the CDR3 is TGTGCCAGCAGCTTAGAACAGCGAGATACGCAGTATTTT.

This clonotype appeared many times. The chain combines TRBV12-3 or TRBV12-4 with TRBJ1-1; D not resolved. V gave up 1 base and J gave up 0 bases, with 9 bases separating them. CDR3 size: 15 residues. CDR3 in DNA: TGTGCCAGCAGTTTAGATCGGGCCTTGAACACTGAAGCTTTCTTT. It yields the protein CASSLDRALNTEAFF.

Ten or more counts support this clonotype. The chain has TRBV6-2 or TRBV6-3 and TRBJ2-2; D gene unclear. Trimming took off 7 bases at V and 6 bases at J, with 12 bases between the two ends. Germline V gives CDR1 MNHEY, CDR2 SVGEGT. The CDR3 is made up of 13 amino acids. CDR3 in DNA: TGTGCCAGCAATCTTGGCGCAGCCGGGGAGCTGTTTTTT. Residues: CASNLGAAGELFF.

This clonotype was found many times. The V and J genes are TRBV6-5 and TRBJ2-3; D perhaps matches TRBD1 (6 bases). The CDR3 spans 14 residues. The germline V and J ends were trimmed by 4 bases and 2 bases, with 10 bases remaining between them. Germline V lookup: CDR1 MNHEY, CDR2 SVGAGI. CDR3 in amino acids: CASSSAGVTDTQYF. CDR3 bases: TGTGCCAGCAGTTCAGCAGGGGTCACAGATACGCAGTATTTT.

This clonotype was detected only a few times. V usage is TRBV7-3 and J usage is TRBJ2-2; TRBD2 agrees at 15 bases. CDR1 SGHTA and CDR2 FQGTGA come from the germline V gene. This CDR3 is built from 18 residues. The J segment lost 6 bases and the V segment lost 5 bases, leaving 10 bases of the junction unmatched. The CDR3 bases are TGTGCCAGCAGCGTATTTGGGACTAGCGGGAGGTCTCCCGGGGAGCTGTTTTTT. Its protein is CASSVFGTSGRSPGELFF.

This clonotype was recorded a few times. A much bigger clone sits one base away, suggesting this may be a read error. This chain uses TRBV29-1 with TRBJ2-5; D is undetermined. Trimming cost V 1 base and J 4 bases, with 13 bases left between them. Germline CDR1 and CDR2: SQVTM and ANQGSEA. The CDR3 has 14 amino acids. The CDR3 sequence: CSVEVGPKRETQYF. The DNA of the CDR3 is TGCAGCGTTGAAGTTGGTCCCAAAAGAGAGACCCAGTACTTC.

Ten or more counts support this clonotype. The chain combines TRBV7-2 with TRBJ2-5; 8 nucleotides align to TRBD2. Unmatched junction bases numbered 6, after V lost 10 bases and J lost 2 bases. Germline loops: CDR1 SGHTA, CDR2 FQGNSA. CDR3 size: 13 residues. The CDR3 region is CATGRLAQETQYF. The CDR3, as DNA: TGTGCCACGGGGAGACTAGCGCAAGAGACCCAGTACTTC.

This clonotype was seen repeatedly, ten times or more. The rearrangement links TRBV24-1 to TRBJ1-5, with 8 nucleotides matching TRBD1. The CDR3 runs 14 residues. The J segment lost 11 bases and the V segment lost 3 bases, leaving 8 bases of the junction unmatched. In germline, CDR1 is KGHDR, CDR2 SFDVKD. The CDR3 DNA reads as TGTGCCACCAGTGATATAAAATCACAGGGGGCCCAGCATTTT. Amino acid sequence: CATSDIKSQGAQHF.

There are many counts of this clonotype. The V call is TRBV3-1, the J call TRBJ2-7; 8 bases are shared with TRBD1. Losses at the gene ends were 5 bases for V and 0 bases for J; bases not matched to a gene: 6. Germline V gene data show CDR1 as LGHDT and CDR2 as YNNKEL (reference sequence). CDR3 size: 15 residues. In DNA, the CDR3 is TGTGCCAGCAGCGGCCGGGACAGGAGCTCCTACGAGCAGTACTTC. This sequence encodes CASSGRDRSSYEQYF.

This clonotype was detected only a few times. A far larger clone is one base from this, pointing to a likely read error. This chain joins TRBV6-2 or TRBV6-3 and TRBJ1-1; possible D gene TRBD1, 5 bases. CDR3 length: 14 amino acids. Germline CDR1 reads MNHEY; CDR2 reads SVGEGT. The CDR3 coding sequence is TGTGCCAACAGTTACAACGGGGGGGACACTGAAGCTTTCTTT. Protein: CANSYNGGDTEAFF.

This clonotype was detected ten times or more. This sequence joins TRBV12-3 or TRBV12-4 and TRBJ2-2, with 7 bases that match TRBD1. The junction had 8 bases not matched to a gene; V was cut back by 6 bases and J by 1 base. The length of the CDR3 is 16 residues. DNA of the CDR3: TGTGCCAGCAGACCCACCGGGACAGAGAACACCGGGGAGCTGTTTTTT. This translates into CASRPTGTENTGELFF.

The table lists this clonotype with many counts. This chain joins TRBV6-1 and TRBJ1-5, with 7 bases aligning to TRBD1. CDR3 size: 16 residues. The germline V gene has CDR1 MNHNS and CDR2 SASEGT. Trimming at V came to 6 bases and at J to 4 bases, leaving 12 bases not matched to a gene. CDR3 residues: CASRKDRLGLNQPQHF. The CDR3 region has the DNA TGTGCCAGCAGAAAGGACAGGTTGGGTTTGAATCAGCCCCAGCATTTT.

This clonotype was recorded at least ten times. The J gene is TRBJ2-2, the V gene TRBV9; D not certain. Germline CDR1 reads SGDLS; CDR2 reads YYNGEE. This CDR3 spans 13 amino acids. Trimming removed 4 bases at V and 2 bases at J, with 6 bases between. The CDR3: CASSSENTGELFF. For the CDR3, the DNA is TGTGCCAGCAGCTCAGAAAACACCGGGGAGCTGTTTTTT.

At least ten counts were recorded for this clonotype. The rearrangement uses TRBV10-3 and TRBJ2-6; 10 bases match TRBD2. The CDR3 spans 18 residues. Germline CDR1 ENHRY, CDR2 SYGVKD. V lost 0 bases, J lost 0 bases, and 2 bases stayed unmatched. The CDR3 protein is CAISESSSGSSGANVLTF. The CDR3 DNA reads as TGTGCCATCAGTGAGTCTTCTAGCGGGAGCTCTGGGGCCAACGTCCTGACTTTC.

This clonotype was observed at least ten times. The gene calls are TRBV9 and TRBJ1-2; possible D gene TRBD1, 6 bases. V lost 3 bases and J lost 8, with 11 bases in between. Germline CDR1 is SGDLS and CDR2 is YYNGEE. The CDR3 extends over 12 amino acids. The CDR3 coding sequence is TGTGCCAGCAGCGCCAACAGGGAAGGCTACACCTTC. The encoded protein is CASSANREGYTF.

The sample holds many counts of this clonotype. The CDR3 sequence is CASSEGDRVNQPQHF. DNA for the CDR3: TGTGCCAGCAGTGAAGGGGATCGGGTCAATCAGCCCCAGCATTTT. The V call is TRBV6-1, the J call TRBJ1-5; D unclear. The CDR3 is 15 amino acids. The germline V gene encodes CDR1 MNHNS and CDR2 SASEGT. Trimming left V 1 base short and J 3 bases short, with 10 bases between.

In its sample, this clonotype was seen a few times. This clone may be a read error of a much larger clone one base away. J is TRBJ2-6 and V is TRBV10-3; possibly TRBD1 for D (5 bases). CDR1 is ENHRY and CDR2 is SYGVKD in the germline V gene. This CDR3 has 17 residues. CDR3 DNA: TGTGCCATCAGCCCTTTTGGGCGGAACTCTGGGGCCAACGTCCGGACTTTC. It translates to CAISPFGRNSGANVRTF.

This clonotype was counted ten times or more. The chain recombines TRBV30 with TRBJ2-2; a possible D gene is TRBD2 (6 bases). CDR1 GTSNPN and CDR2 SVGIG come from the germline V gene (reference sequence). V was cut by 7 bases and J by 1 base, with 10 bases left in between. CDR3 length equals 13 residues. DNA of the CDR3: TGTGCCTTAGGGACTGGGAACACCGGGGAGCTGTTTTTT. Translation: CALGTGNTGELFF.

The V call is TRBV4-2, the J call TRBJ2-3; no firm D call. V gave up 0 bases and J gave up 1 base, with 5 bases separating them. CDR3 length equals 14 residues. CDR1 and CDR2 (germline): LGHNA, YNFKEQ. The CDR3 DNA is TGTGCCAGCAGCCAAGATTTCGGCACAGATACGCAGTATTTT. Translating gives CASSQDFGTDTQYF.